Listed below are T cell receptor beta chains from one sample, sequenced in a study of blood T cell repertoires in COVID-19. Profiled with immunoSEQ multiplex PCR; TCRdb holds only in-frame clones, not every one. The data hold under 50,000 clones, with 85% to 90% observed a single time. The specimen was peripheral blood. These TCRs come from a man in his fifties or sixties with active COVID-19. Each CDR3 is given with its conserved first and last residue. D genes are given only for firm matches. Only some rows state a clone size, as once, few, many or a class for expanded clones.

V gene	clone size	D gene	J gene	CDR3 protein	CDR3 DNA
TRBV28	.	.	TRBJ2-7	CASSLIPPGGASYEQYF	TGTGCCAGCAGTCTTATACCCCCTGGGGGGGCCTCCTACGAGCAGTACTTC
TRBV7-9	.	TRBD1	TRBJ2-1	CASSSLRTGVGYNEQFF	TGTGCCAGCAGCTCCCTCCGGACAGGGGTCGGGTACAATGAGCAGTTCTTC
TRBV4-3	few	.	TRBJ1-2	CASSVTGGYEYGYTF	TGCGCCAGCAGCGTCACGGGAGGGTACGAGTATGGCTACACCTTC
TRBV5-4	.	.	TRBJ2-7	CASRSDTYEQYF	TGTGCCAGCAGAAGCGATACCTACGAGCAGTACTTC
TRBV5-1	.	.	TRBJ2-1	CASSHPDRYNEQFF	TGCGCCAGCAGCCACCCGGACAGATACAATGAGCAGTTCTTC
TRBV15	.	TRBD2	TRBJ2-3	CATRDLRVRGYTDTQYF	TGTGCCACCAGAGATCTCAGGGTGCGGGGGTACACAGATACGCAGTATTTT
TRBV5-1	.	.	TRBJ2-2	CASSLGGTTNTGELFF	TGCGCCAGCAGCTTGGGGGGGACAACCAACACCGGGGAGCTGTTTTTT
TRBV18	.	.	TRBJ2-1	CASSPPDNRWNEQFF	TGTGCCAGCTCACCACCGGACAACCGATGGAATGAGCAGTTCTTC
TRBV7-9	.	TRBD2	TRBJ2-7	CASSRRGGFNEQYF	TGTGCCAGCAGCCGACGCGGGGGGTTTAACGAGCAGTACTTC
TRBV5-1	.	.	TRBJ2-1	CASSLPADEQFF	TGCGCCAGCAGCTTGCCCGCGGATGAGCAGTTCTTC
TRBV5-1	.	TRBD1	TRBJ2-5	CATRMGTGAETQYF	TGCGCCACCAGGATGGGAACAGGGGCCGAGACCCAGTACTTC
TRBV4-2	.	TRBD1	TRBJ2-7	CASSPGQGSPLLYEQYF	TGTGCCAGCAGCCCGGGACAGGGATCGCCCTTACTCTACGAGCAGTACTTC
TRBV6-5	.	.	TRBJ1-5	CASSSQGSGNQPQHF	TGTGCCAGCAGTTCTCAGGGAAGTGGCAATCAGCCCCAGCATTTT
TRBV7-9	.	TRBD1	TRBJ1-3	CASSLVRVGRGTGNTIYF	TGTGCCAGCAGCTTAGTCCGTGTTGGCAGGGGGACTGGAAACACCATATATTTT
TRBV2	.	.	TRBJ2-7	CASSRGELYEQYF	TGTGCCAGCAGCCGCGGGGAGCTCTACGAGCAGTACTTC
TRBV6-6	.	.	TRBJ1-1	CASRSQGNTEAFF	TGTGCCAGCAGGTCACAGGGGAACACTGAAGCTTTCTTT
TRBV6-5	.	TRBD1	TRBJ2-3	CASSTMPDRGNTQYF	TGTGCCAGCAGTACCATGCCCGACAGGGGAAATACGCAGTATTTT
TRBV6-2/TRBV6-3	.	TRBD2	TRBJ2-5	CASSRWTPLADRQETQYF	TGTGCCAGCAGCCGATGGACCCCTCTAGCGGATCGTCAAGAGACCCAGTACTTC
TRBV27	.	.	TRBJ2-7	CASSSAGRSYEQYF	TGTGCCAGCAGTTCCGCGGGGCGCTCCTACGAGCAGTACTTC
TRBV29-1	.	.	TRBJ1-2	CSVELRSRQNYGYTF	TGCAGCGTTGAATTAAGGTCCCGACAGAACTATGGCTACACCTTC
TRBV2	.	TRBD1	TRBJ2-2	CASSRTRDREGELFF	TGTGCCAGCAGCCGAACCCGGGACAGGGAAGGGGAGCTGTTTTTT
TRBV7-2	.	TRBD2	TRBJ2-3	CASSFGGGAGDTQYF	TGTGCCAGCAGCTTTGGCGGGGGGGCGGGAGATACGCAGTATTTT
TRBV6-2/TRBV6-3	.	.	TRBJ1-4	CASSDSGALAEKLFF	TGTGCCAGCAGTGACTCAGGGGCCTTGGCTGAAAAACTGTTTTTT
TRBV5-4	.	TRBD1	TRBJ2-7	CASSLRQGTFHEQYF	TGTGCCAGCAGCCTGAGACAGGGAACCTTCCACGAGCAGTACTTC
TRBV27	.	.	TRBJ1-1	CASSYLKAFF	TGTGCCAGCAGTTACCTAAAAGCTTTCTTT
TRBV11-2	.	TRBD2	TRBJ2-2	CASSGLWGGQNTGELFF	TGTGCCAGCAGCGGACTTTGGGGGGGTCAGAACACCGGGGAGCTGTTTTTT
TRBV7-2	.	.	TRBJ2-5	CASSFSRVETQYF	TGTGCCAGCAGCTTTAGCAGGGTCGAGACCCAGTACTTC
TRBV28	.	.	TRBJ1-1	CASSFLTEAFF	TGTGCCAGCAGTTTTCTTACTGAAGCTTTCTTT
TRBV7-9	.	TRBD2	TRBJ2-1	CAQSPALAGYGLDEQFF	TGTGCCCAATCACCCGCACTAGCGGGATACGGGTTGGATGAGCAGTTCTTC
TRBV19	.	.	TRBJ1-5	CASRHQGRGNNQPQHF	TGTGCCAGTAGGCATCAGGGGAGAGGGAACAATCAGCCCCAGCATTTT
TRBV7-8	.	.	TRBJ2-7	CASSFVGGADRLF	TGTGCCAGCAGCTTCGTGGGGGGGGCCGATCGCCTCTTC
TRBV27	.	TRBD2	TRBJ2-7	CASSYRSLGVRAGGWYEQYF	TGTGCCAGCAGTTACCGATCGCTGGGGGTCAGGGCGGGAGGCTGGTACGAGCAGTACTTC
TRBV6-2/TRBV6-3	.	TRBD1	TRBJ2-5	CASSRQGGGETQYF	TGTGCCAGCAGTCGACAGGGTGGCGGGGAGACCCAGTACTTC
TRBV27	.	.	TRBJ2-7	CASSLSPAYEQYF	TGTGCCAGCAGTTTATCGCCAGCCTACGAGCAGTACTTC
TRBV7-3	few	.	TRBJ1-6	CASSLTSGSPLHF	TGTGCCAGCAGCTTAACGTCGGGATCACCCCTCCACTTT
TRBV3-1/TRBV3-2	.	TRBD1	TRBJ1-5	CASSHKTQGAQPQHF	TGTGCCAGCAGCCACAAGACCCAGGGGGCTCAGCCCCAGCATTTT
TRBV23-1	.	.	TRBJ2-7	CASSQPRGEQYF	TGCGCCAGCAGTCAACCCCGAGGGGAGCAGTACTTC
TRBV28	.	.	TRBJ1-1	CASSSRGPLNTEAFF	TGTGCCAGCAGTAGCAGGGGCCCTTTGAACACTGAAGCTTTCTTT
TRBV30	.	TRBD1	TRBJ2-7	CAWDRDRSYEQYF	TGTGCCTGGGATAGGGACAGATCCTACGAGCAGTACTTC
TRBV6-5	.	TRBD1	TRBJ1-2	CASSYSAGGYGYTF	TGTGCCAGCAGTTACTCGGCAGGGGGATATGGCTACACCTTC